This TCR beta chain stems from a study of shared clonotypes between healthy human individuals. Germline values: CDR1 KGHSY, CDR2 FQNENV. J lost 12 bases, V lost 4 bases, and 11 bases had no gene match. CDR3 length: 14 amino acids. Clones were read by immunoSEQ multiplex PCR, and TCRdb kept only the in-frame ones, dropping some. The sample yields about 1.5 million clones, 95% to 99% seen once. The sequenced sample was naive CD4+ T cells sorted from blood. As to subset: CD45RA+ positively selected. The gene calls are TRBV16 and TRBJ2-7, with 11 bases matching TRBD1. The sequence came from a young man in good health. The CDR3 region has the DNA TGTGCCAGCAGCCGAACCGGACAGGGGGCGCGTCTGTACTTC. Protein product: CASSRTGQGARLYF. Combining the CDR3 with reference TRBV16 and TRBJ2-7 gives the whole variable domain GEEVAQTPKHLVRGEGQKAKLYCAPIKGHSYVFWYQQVLKNEFKFLISFQNENVFDETGMPKERFSAKCLPNSPCSLEIQATKLEDSAVYFCASSRTGQGARLYFGPGTRLTVT.